These T cell receptor beta chains were read from a single sample in a study of T cell responses to AZD1222 COVID-19 vaccine. The method was immunoSEQ multiplex PCR; TCRdb's version includes in-frame clones alone and lacks a portion of them. The sample holds 100,000 to 150,000 clones; approximately 91% are singletons and the top ten take 1.6%. The sample in question was peripheral blood, obtained on day 0 of AZD1222 vaccination. The source of these receptors is an adult in good health. The conserved cysteine and the conserved F or W are not part of the CDR3 here. Each record gives: CDR3 protein, V gene.

CDR3: ASSEASVIQGWDQPQH
V: TRBV2

CDR3: ASSPHRASLNTEAF
V: TRBV7-9

CDR3: ASSYSPGGGQETQY
V: TRBV6-2/TRBV6-3

CDR3: ASSQQTVTGNTIY
V: TRBV4-1

CDR3: ASSEATAYNEQF
V: TRBV2

CDR3: ASSETGLYEQY
V: TRBV6-1

CDR3: AWRVGGTYEQY
V: TRBV30

CDR3: ASTFLGLEGYGYT
V: TRBV5-1

CDR3: ASSPGRDGGYT
V: TRBV7-9

CDR3: ASSPRQGGDFNSPLH
V: TRBV4-2

CDR3: SVEGSTEAF
V: TRBV29-1

CDR3: ASSQDRATQF
V: TRBV4-3

CDR3: ASSYGISNQPQH
V: TRBV28

CDR3: ASSLPTGTSGIYEQY
V: TRBV4-2

CDR3: ASSQAQVGNQPQH
V: TRBV4-1

CDR3: ASSLQGGYGYT
V: TRBV12-3/TRBV12-4

CDR3: AIRPGTGTIPYGYT
V: TRBV10-3

CDR3: ASSQEGGGYQPQH
V: TRBV18

CDR3: AWTGTYSNQPQH
V: TRBV30

CDR3: ASSYRQGTTEAF
V: TRBV7-2

CDR3: ASSQIGGSSIYGYT
V: TRBV7-2

CDR3: ASSLVRAANNYGYT
V: TRBV5-6

CDR3: ASSTYDSNTEAF
V: TRBV7-9

CDR3: ASSLVGDQPQH
V: TRBV11-2

CDR3: ASSLSGGLYGYT
V: TRBV27

CDR3: ASSGTSGTLGELF
V: TRBV18

CDR3: ASSPNSDGGLAHEQY
V: TRBV7-9

CDR3: ASSWGSGNYNEQF
V: TRBV7-3

CDR3: ASSPGTGGATEAF
V: TRBV7-3

CDR3: ASSHSYEQY
V: TRBV3-1/TRBV3-2

CDR3: ASSPGQGVTEAF
V: TRBV3-1/TRBV3-2

CDR3: ASSERGRGETQY
V: TRBV6-1

CDR3: ASSKNPTGVEKLF
V: TRBV5-5

CDR3: ASSLLAYEQY
V: TRBV7-9

CDR3: ASSSGQHYGYT
V: TRBV5-4

CDR3: ASSDRGLHSNQPQH
V: TRBV6-4

CDR3: AWIPGTRNTGELF
V: TRBV30

CDR3: ASRKASLDEKLF
V: TRBV7-9

CDR3: ASSLDRDSNQPQH
V: TRBV7-9

CDR3: ASSPITGVGANVLT
V: TRBV6-4

CDR3: ASSWRYIYGYT
V: TRBV12-3/TRBV12-4

CDR3: ASSVAAGAYNEQF
V: TRBV9

CDR3: ASSQEWWNEQY
V: TRBV4-2

CDR3: ASSTRTETYGYT
V: TRBV7-2

CDR3: ASSPPGTGYLEQY
V: TRBV5-4

CDR3: ASRNTGELF
V: TRBV3-1/TRBV3-2

CDR3: ASSLVAGDYGYT
V: TRBV13

CDR3: ASSQAGVHGYT
V: TRBV4-3

CDR3: ATAYYGYT
V: TRBV19

CDR3: AWYSTTSTQY
V: TRBV30

CDR3: ASSEEETQY
V: TRBV2

CDR3: ATSDSDRGTDTQY
V: TRBV24-1

CDR3: ASSLNMREPQH
V: TRBV7-3

CDR3: ASTPVQVDQPQH
V: TRBV12-1

CDR3: AISVPGRSLSNYGYT
V: TRBV10-3

CDR3: ASSLDGGSAYEQY
V: TRBV5-1

CDR3: ASSLGGTRSY
V: TRBV7-2

CDR3: ASSARTVYTGELF
V: TRBV25-1

CDR3: ASSLGLLEKLF
V: TRBV4-1

CDR3: ASSLGQSNQPQH
V: TRBV5-4